A single sample gave rise to the 8 T cell receptor beta chains below, sequenced in a study of OX40 agonist ivuxolimab in advanced cancers. Clones were read by immunoSEQ multiplex PCR, and TCRdb kept only the in-frame ones, dropping some. The table has approximately 58,000 clones, approximately 86% seen once; the top ten hold 0.88%. The sample in question was CD4+ or CD8+ T cells sorted from blood, obtained in a trial of the OX40 agonist ivuxolimab. The receptors shown here come from an adult with an advanced solid tumor such as melanoma, head and neck, liver or kidney cancer.

The chain recombines TRBV30 with TRBJ2-7; D may be TRBD1 (6 bases). The CDR3 spans 12 residues. Per the germline V gene, CDR1 is GTSNPN and CDR2 is SVGIG (reference sequence). V dropped 3 bases and J dropped 4 bases, with 10 bases sitting between them. CDR3 protein: CAWRTQGYEQYF. The DNA for the CDR3 is TGTGCCTGGAGAACACAGGGATACGAGCAGTACTTC.

This clone occurred a few times. The rearrangement joins TRBV19 to TRBJ2-3, with a weak D call TRBD2 (6 bases). Trimming removed 2 bases at V and 1 base at J, with 10 bases between. CDR1 is LNHDA and CDR2 is SQIVND in the germline V gene (reference sequence). The length of the CDR3 is 15 residues. The CDR3 DNA follows: TGTGCCAGTAGTATACAGGCGGGACGCACAGATACGCAGTATTTT. This codes for CASSIQAGRTDTQYF. Combining the CDR3 with reference TRBV19 and TRBJ2-3 gives the whole variable domain DGGITQSPKYLFRKEGQNVTLSCEQNLNHDAMYWYRQDPGQGLRLIYYSQIVNDFQKGDIAEGYSVSREKKESFPLTVTSAQKNPTAFYLCASSIQAGRTDTQYFGPGTRLTVL.

V gene TRBV30 combines with J gene TRBJ1-5, with a weak D call TRBD1 (5 bases). Trimming left V 5 bases short and J 2 bases short, with 10 bases between. Germline-derived CDR1 and CDR2 are GTSNPN and SVGIG (reference sequence). This CDR3 is 13 amino acids long. CDR3 sequence: CAWARDRNQPQHF. The DNA of the CDR3 is TGTGCCTGGGCCCGGGACCGCAATCAGCCCCAGCATTTT.

The rearrangement joins TRBV6-5 to TRBJ1-3; D is undetermined. Germline V gene lookup returns CDR1 MNHEY and CDR2 SVGAGI. This CDR3 comprises 15 residues. Between the trimmed V and J ends, which lost 4 bases and 0 bases, there was a span of 10 bases. The CDR3 here is CASSSWAASGNTIYF. The CDR3 bases are TGTGCCAGCAGTTCGTGGGCAGCCTCTGGAAACACCATATATTTT.

The gene calls are TRBV19 and TRBJ1-1; D is unclear. V gave up 3 bases and J gave up 3 bases, with 11 bases separating them. Germline values: CDR1 LNHDA, CDR2 SQIVND (reference sequence). The CDR3 extends over 14 amino acids. DNA of the CDR3: TGTGCCAGTAGTATCCCGGCTTATTACACTGAAGCTTTCTTT. Translating gives CASSIPAYYTEAFF.

The rearrangement joins TRBV2 to TRBJ2-7; TRBD2 matches at 9 bases. In germline, CDR1 is SNHLY, CDR2 FYNNEI. V shed 2 bases and J 2 bases; nucleotides not matched to a gene: 4. CDR3 length equals 15 residues. For the CDR3, the DNA is TGTGCCAGCAGTGAAACTAGCGGGCGCGCCTACGAGCAGTACTTC. Translating it yields CASSETSGRAYEQYF.

V usage is TRBV27 and J usage is TRBJ2-1; D is ambiguous. This CDR3 has 14 residues. V was cut by 1 base and J by 2 bases, with 6 bases left in between. Germline loops: CDR1 MNHEY, CDR2 SMNVEV (reference sequence). Here the CDR3 DNA reads TGTGCCAGCAGTTTATACGGGCCCTACAATGAGCAGTTCTTC. It yields the protein CASSLYGPYNEQFF.

This clone was seen a handful of times. The V gene is TRBV6-5, the J gene TRBJ2-1; 13 nucleotides match TRBD2. Germline V gene data show CDR1 as MNHEY and CDR2 as SVGAGI. With 6 bases clipped from V and 8 bases from J, the junction kept 4 bases outside the gene matches. This CDR3 is 14 amino acids long. CDR3 sequence: CASSRLAGGYEQFF. The CDR3 DNA reads TGTGCCAGCAGCCGACTAGCGGGAGGTTATGAGCAGTTCTTC.